This entry features one T cell receptor (beta chain) sequence. Its target is unknown. This CDR3 is built from 17 residues. Trimming at V came to 6 bases and at J to 0 bases, leaving 13 bases not matched to a gene. CDR1 is MRHNA, CDR2 SNTAGT, per germline. The data were taken from a study of OX40 agonist ivuxolimab in advanced cancers. Sequencing was performed with immunoSEQ multiplex PCR; in TCRdb, only in-frame clones are kept and a portion is missing. The repertoire holds 80,000 or so clones, roughly 80% seen once, with more than 1.5% in the top ten. Study outcomes and limitations: Averaging showed that CD8+ T cells had more expanded clones than CD4+ did.

This sequence originates from an adult with an advanced solid tumor such as melanoma, head and neck, liver or kidney cancer. Sequencing used CD4+ or CD8+ T cells sorted from blood, obtained in a trial of the OX40 agonist ivuxolimab. V usage is TRBV6-4 and J usage is TRBJ1-1; TRBD1 agrees at 7 bases. The CDR3 sequence: CASSGAQGKYMNTEAFF. The CDR3 DNA is TGTGCCAGCAGCGGTGCACAGGGGAAATACATGAACACTGAAGCTTTCTTT.